The next 32 T cell receptor beta chains were all read from a single sample in a study of T cells in Graves' hyperthyroidism and ophthalmopathy. RNA transcripts gave rise to amplified TCR beta CDR3 regions. The HTBI set primed first-round TCR CDR3 RT-PCR. MiXCR was run by TCRdb on the multiplex PCR reads, yielding one entry per CDR3 protein. The sample gives approximately 330,000 distinct CDR3 sequences, about 20% of which show up once; less than 65% is in the top ten. The source material was blood. The receptors come from a woman in her forties or fifties with Graves' hyperthyroidism.

In this sample, this clonotype turned up many times. The rearrangement joins TRBV20-1 to TRBJ1-5; maybe TRBD1 (5 bases). The CDR3 totals 14 residues. Germline assignment: CDR1 DFQATT and CDR2 SNEGSKA (reference sequence). V lost 1 base and J lost 5, with 12 bases in between. For the CDR3, the DNA is TGCAGTGCTAGAGTTGGGACGGAACATCAGCCCCAGCATTTT. Protein: CSARVGTEHQPQHF.

V gene TRBV6-1 combines with J gene TRBJ2-1; D is perhaps TRBD2 (6 bases). V was pared by 7 bases and J by 6 bases, with 22 bases between. CDR3 length equals 16 residues. Germline CDR1 reads MNHNS; CDR2 reads SASEGT. CDR3 amino acids: CASTTRGVYGPNEQFF. Written as DNA, the CDR3 is TGTGCCAGCACTACACGCGGGGTTTATGGACCCAATGAGCAGTTCTTC.

This clonotype was seen a handful of times. The genes are TRBV7-2 and TRBJ1-1, with D unresolved. The CDR3 loop spans 13 amino acids. V was shortened by 4 bases and J by 5 bases, with 11 bases between the two germline ends. Germline CDR1 SGHTA, CDR2 FQGNSA. The CDR3 protein is CASSSSWSTEAFF. The CDR3 nucleotides are TGTGCCAGCAGCTCTAGCTGGTCGACTGAAGCTTTCTTT.

This clonotype was detected ten times or more. The chain combines TRBV7-8 with TRBJ2-3; D call uncertain. V gave up 4 bases and J gave up 2 bases, with 10 bases separating them. Germline V lookup: CDR1 SGHVS, CDR2 FQNEAQ. The CDR3 contains 14 residues. The DNA for the CDR3 is TGTGCCAGCAGCTCAAGAGACCTCACAGATACGCAGTATTTT. It yields the protein CASSSRDLTDTQYF.

This clonotype showed up many times. V is TRBV2 and J is TRBJ1-1; 8 bases align to TRBD1. V lost 9 bases, J lost 1 base, and 4 bases stayed unmatched. The CDR3 is made up of 13 amino acids. Germline V CDR1 and CDR2: SNHLY, FYNNEI. The CDR3 sequence is CASQGARNTEAFF. The CDR3 nucleotides read TGTGCCAGTCAGGGGGCGCGGAACACTGAAGCTTTCTTT.

J is TRBJ2-2 and V is TRBV7-6; TRBD1 aligns across 7 bases. CDR1 and CDR2 from the germline V gene are SGHVS and FNYEAQ. The CDR3 has 16 amino acids. Losses at the gene ends were 5 bases for V and 4 bases for J; bases not matched to a gene: 10. The CDR3 sequence is CASSPRQGFGTGELFF. In DNA, the CDR3 is TGTGCCAGCAGCCCGAGACAGGGTTTCGGCACCGGGGAGCTGTTTTTT.

This clonotype appeared a few times. The rearrangement links TRBV6-1 to TRBJ2-5, with a weak D call TRBD2 (7 bases). CDR3 length equals 13 residues. Trimming stripped 7 bases from V and 5 bases from J, with 14 bases between. Germline V gene data show CDR1 as MNHNS and CDR2 as SASEGT. The CDR3 region is CASNGGAGETQYF. CDR3 nucleotides: TGTGCCAGCAATGGGGGGGCGGGGGAGACCCAGTACTTC.

Many counts were recorded for this clonotype. The rearrangement uses TRBV5-1 and TRBJ1-1; 7 bases are shared with TRBD1. J gave up 6 bases and V 4 bases, and 3 bases lay outside the gene matches. Per germline, CDR1 SGHRS and CDR2 YFSETQ. This CDR3 is 12 amino acids long. The CDR3 loop reads CASSETGAEAFF. For the CDR3, the DNA is TGCGCCAGCAGCGAAACAGGGGCTGAAGCTTTCTTT.

V gene TRBV11-3 combines with J gene TRBJ2-7; 12 nucleotides agree with TRBD2. After removal of 5 bases from V and 7 bases from J, the junction contained 6 bases not matched to a gene. Germline V gene sequence: CDR1 SGHNT, CDR2 YENEEA. The CDR3 contains 14 residues. Written as DNA, the CDR3 is TGTGCCAGCAGCGTGACTAGCGGGAGTGGTGAGCAGTACTTC. Translating it yields CASSVTSGSGEQYF.

The rearrangement joins TRBV28 to TRBJ2-7, with 10 bases aligning to TRBD1. Trimming cost V 2 bases and J 9 bases; bases outside gene matches: 19. The CDR3 length is 18 residues. CDR1 is MDHEN and CDR2 is SYDVKM in the germline V gene. The CDR3 sequence is CASSLTGQGTRGRDRQYF. CDR3 coding DNA: TGTGCCAGCAGTTTAACGGGACAGGGGACACGAGGGAGGGACCGGCAGTACTTC.

This clonotype was counted many times. The chain is built from TRBV18 and TRBJ2-1; TRBD2 matches at 14 bases. Looked up from germline, CDR1 is KGHSH and CDR2 is LQKENI. Trimming cost V 4 bases and J 8 bases; bases outside gene matches: 7. CDR3 length: 16 amino acids. Here the CDR3 DNA reads TGTGCCAGCTCACTGGGACTAGCGGGAGTGGTAGATGAGCAGTTCTTC. Translation: CASSLGLAGVVDEQFF.

Ten or more counts support this clonotype. The chain joins TRBV12-3 or TRBV12-4 to TRBJ2-1, with 7 nucleotides matching TRBD2. The CDR3 runs to 14 residues. V dropped 6 bases and J dropped 7; count of bases not matched to a gene: 9. CDR3 amino acids: CASSLQSSGNEQFF. For the CDR3, the DNA is TGTGCCAGCAGCCTACAATCTAGCGGAAATGAGCAGTTCTTC.

CDR3 DNA sequence: TGTGCCAGCAGCGTAGGGGCCGTCGAAGAGACCCAGTACTTC. Residues: CASSVGAVEETQYF. The chain joins TRBV9 to TRBJ2-5; D is unclear. Trimming took off 0 bases at V and 3 bases at J, with 9 bases between the two ends. Germline V gives CDR1 SGDLS, CDR2 YYNGEE. The CDR3 loop spans 14 amino acids.

This chain uses TRBV28 with TRBJ1-1; D not resolved. CDR1 is MDHEN, CDR2 SYDVKM, per germline. CDR3 size: 17 residues. Trimming pared 5 bases from V and 3 bases from J, leaving 22 bases between. The CDR3 sequence: CASSSSRGPSGYTEAFF. The CDR3 DNA is TGTGCCAGCAGTAGCTCACGGGGTCCTTCCGGGTACACTGAAGCTTTCTTT.

CDR3 region: CASSDGGADEQFF. For the CDR3, the DNA is TGTGCCAGCAGTGATGGGGGGGCAGATGAGCAGTTCTTC. The rearrangement uses TRBV6-1 and TRBJ2-1, with a weak D call TRBD2 (7 bases). This CDR3 spans 13 amino acids. V shed 3 bases and J shed 8 bases, with 11 bases lying between them. CDR1 and CDR2 from the germline V gene are MNHNS and SASEGT.

This clonotype was recorded a few times. The chain links TRBV24-1 to TRBJ2-3; 12 positions match TRBD1. After removal of 4 bases from V and 6 bases from J, the junction contained 10 bases not matched to a gene. The CDR3 covers 17 residues. Germline CDR1 and CDR2: KGHDR and SFDVKD. Here the CDR3 DNA reads TGTGCCACCAGTGACCAAGGGACAGGGGGCGCCTCGGATACGCAGTATTTT. Translated: CATSDQGTGGASDTQYF.

This clonotype was observed at least ten times. The chain uses TRBV28 and TRBJ1-5; 7 bases fit TRBD1. This CDR3 is 14 amino acids long. V shed 1 base, J shed 4 bases, and the junction held 1 base outside the gene matches. Germline V lookup: CDR1 MDHEN, CDR2 SYDVKM. The CDR3 region has the DNA TGTGCCAGCAGTTTATCGGGACAGAATCAGCCCCAGCATTTT. Its protein product is CASSLSGQNQPQHF.

V and J are TRBV19 and TRBJ2-1, with TRBD2 identical over 13 bases. The CDR3 contains 16 residues. CDR1 and CDR2 from the germline V gene are LNHDA and SQIVND (reference sequence). Trimming removed 5 bases from V and 5 bases from J; junction bases left unmatched: 6. The DNA of the CDR3 is TGTGCCAGTAGTCCGGGACTAGCGGGATTGAACAATGAGCAGTTCTTC. It specifies CASSPGLAGLNNEQFF. Variable domain in full (rest from reference TRBV19 and TRBJ2-1): DGGITQSPKYLFRKEGQNVTLSCEQNLNHDAMYWYRQDPGQGLRLIYYSQIVNDFQKGDIAEGYSVSREKKESFPLTVTSAQKNPTAFYLCASSPGLAGLNNEQFFGPGTRLTVL.

This clonotype showed up many times. The chain couples TRBV27 to TRBJ2-3, with 14 bases identical to TRBD2. Germline V gene sequence: CDR1 MNHEY, CDR2 SMNVEV (reference sequence). This CDR3 region has 16 residues. With 5 bases clipped from V and 7 bases from J, the junction kept 8 bases outside the gene matches. The CDR3 here is CASSAPTSGGANTQYF. In DNA form, the CDR3 reads TGTGCCAGCAGTGCCCCGACTAGCGGGGGGGCAAATACGCAGTATTTT.

This clonotype has at least ten counts. The chain employs TRBV2 and TRBJ1-2, with D maybe TRBD1 (5 bases). Germline CDR1 SNHLY, CDR2 FYNNEI. CDR3 size: 14 residues. V was cut by 7 bases and J by 2 bases, with 14 bases left in between. The CDR3 is CASIAGLANYGYTF. Written as DNA, the CDR3 is TGTGCCAGCATCGCAGGGTTGGCGAACTATGGCTACACCTTC.

The chain has TRBV5-4 and TRBJ1-1; possible D gene TRBD1, 5 bases. This CDR3 comprises 16 residues. The ends were cut back, 0 bases at V and 1 base at J, with 13 bases in the middle. Germline V gives CDR1 SGHNT, CDR2 YYREEE (reference sequence). CDR3 protein: CASSLDYAQGNTEAFF. The CDR3, as DNA: TGTGCCAGCAGCTTGGATTATGCTCAGGGGAACACTGAAGCTTTCTTT.

This clonotype has more than one count but fewer than ten. The CDR3 nucleotides read TGTGCCAGCAGTGAAGGCCCTAGCGGGAGCACAGATACGCAGTATTTT. Translation gives CASSEGPSGSTDTQYF. The chain uses TRBV6-1 and TRBJ2-3, with 8 nucleotides matching TRBD2. J gave up 0 bases and V 1 base, and 3 bases lay outside the gene matches. Germline CDR1 reads MNHNS; CDR2 reads SASEGT. The CDR3 consists of 16 residues.

This chain links TRBV12-3 or TRBV12-4 with TRBJ1-2; weak D call: TRBD1 (5 bases). V was shortened by 6 bases and J by 5 bases, with 25 bases between the two germline ends. This CDR3 is built from 17 residues. The CDR3 spells CASSSHEPGTSLYGYTF. The CDR3 nucleotides are TGTGCCAGCAGCTCTCACGAGCCCGGGACTTCTCTATATGGCTACACCTTC.

The V call is TRBV4-1, the J call TRBJ2-7; 8 positions match TRBD1. The germline V gene has CDR1 MGHRA and CDR2 YSYEKL. V was pared by 1 base and J by 3 bases, with 2 bases of the junction left unmatched. The CDR3 runs to 14 residues. In DNA form, the CDR3 reads TGCGCCAGCAGCCAAGTCGGACAGGGCTACGAGCAGTACTTC. Its protein product is CASSQVGQGYEQYF.

This clonotype was detected a few times. The V call is TRBV4-1, the J call TRBJ1-6; D is unresolved. The CDR3 covers 16 residues. Deletions cut 0 bases from V and 6 bases from J, with 12 bases between. Germline-derived CDR1 and CDR2 are MGHRA and YSYEKL. CDR3 protein: CASSQDASLVNSPLHF. The CDR3 coding sequence is TGCGCCAGCAGCCAAGATGCGAGCCTTGTTAATTCACCCCTCCACTTT.

This clonotype appeared a few times. The gene calls are TRBV7-3 and TRBJ2-1, with TRBD2 identical over 14 bases. The V segment lost 5 bases and the J segment 8 bases; nucleotides outside the gene matches: 11. The CDR3 has 17 amino acids. Germline assignment: CDR1 SGHTA and CDR2 FQGTGA. The CDR3 region is CASSQTSGGALSYEQFF. CDR3 coding DNA: TGTGCCAGCAGCCAGACTAGCGGGGGGGCCCTTAGTTATGAGCAGTTCTTC.

This clonotype was counted at least ten times. This chain connects TRBV20-1 to TRBJ1-5; maybe TRBD1 (6 bases). This CDR3 spans 14 amino acids. CDR1 and CDR2 from the germline V gene are DFQATT and SNEGSKA (reference sequence). Trimming took off 6 bases at V and 3 bases at J, with 15 bases between the two ends. CDR3 sequence (DNA): TGCAGTGCGCAGACAGGTTCTTACAATCAGCCCCAGCATTTT. It translates to CSAQTGSYNQPQHF.

There are many counts of this clonotype. The chain links TRBV6-5 to TRBJ2-7; D not resolved. V dropped 0 bases and J dropped 4 bases, with 7 bases sitting between them. Per the germline V gene, CDR1 is MNHEY and CDR2 is SVGAGI. This CDR3 has 13 residues. The CDR3, as DNA: TGTGCCAGCAGTTACTCGAGCAGTTACGAGCAGTACTTC. As protein: CASSYSSSYEQYF.

Ten or more counts support this clonotype. The chain couples TRBV7-9 to TRBJ2-7, with TRBD2 matching over 7 bases. Unmatched junction bases numbered 2, after V lost 1 base and J lost 5 bases. This CDR3 comprises 13 residues. CDR1 is SEHNR and CDR2 is FQNEAQ in the germline V gene (reference sequence). CDR3 nucleotides: TGTGCCAGCAGCTTAGGGACTAGAGACGAGCAGTACTTC. Translation: CASSLGTRDEQYF. Full variable domain (rest looked up from reference TRBV7-9 and TRBJ2-7): DTGVSQNPRHKITKRGQNVTFRCDPISEHNRLYWYRQTLGQGPEFLTYFQNEAQLEKSRLLSDRFSAERPKGSFSTLEIQRTEQGDSAMYLCASSLGTRDEQYFGPGTRLTVT.

This clonotype was picked up many times. The chain is built from TRBV5-1 and TRBJ2-7; 9 nucleotides agree with TRBD1. Germline CDR1 is SGHRS and CDR2 is YFSETQ. The CDR3 contains 15 residues. Trimming at V came to 4 bases and at J to 5 bases, leaving 10 bases not matched to a gene. The DNA of the CDR3 is TGCGCCAGCAGCGGGGGACAGGGTCCCCTCCACGAGCAGTACTTC. Residues: CASSGGQGPLHEQYF.

This clonotype came up a few times. The rearrangement links TRBV20-1 to TRBJ2-1; the match to TRBD1 covers 7 bases. Germline values: CDR1 DFQATT, CDR2 SNEGSKA (reference sequence). The CDR3 has 12 amino acids. The CDR3 is CSGDSSYNEQFF. CDR3 coding DNA: TGCAGCGGGGACAGCTCCTACAATGAGCAGTTCTTC.

The rearrangement uses TRBV4-1 and TRBJ2-5, with D unclear. This CDR3 comprises 16 residues. CDR1 is MGHRA and CDR2 is YSYEKL in the germline V gene. V gave up 0 bases and J gave up 4 bases, with 15 bases separating them. Written as DNA, the CDR3 is TGCGCCAGCAGCCAAGATGCGTGGTACGGAGTAGAGACCCAGTACTTC. Translation gives CASSQDAWYGVETQYF.